This T cell receptor (beta chain) was captured by sequencing in a study of blood T cells in healthy people across ages. The total RNA that was extracted per sample amounted to at least 5 micrograms. The CDR3 is 17 residues long. Germline values: CDR1 SNHLY, CDR2 FYNNEI. Trimming shortened V by 7 bases and J by 4 bases, and 25 bases separated the two germline ends. This clonotype was recorded a few times. Its target is not known. A J-beta primer mix and a sample-barcoded 5' primer were used in a second PCR of about 7 to 12 cycles. Each sample yielded at least 3 million CDR3-containing paired-end reads. TCRdb re-derived calls from the 5' RACE reads in MiXCR, one entry per CDR3 protein. The sample consists of 730,000 or so distinct CDR3 sequences, 40% to 45% of them appearing once. Study findings and constraints: Greater diversity and more naive CD4+ cells were seen in long-lived donors than in aged donors.

The source of this sequence is an older woman in good health. The chain uses TRBV2 and TRBJ2-5; TRBD1 might be the D (5 bases). The sequenced material came from blood. The CDR3 sequence: CASTEGRTSPVGETQYF. The CDR3 nucleotides are TGTGCCAGCACCGAAGGTCGGACAAGTCCTGTGGGAGAGACCCAGTACTTC.